Below are 12 T cell receptor beta chains sequenced from a single sample in a study of blood T cell repertoires in COVID-19. Clones were sequenced by immunoSEQ multiplex PCR, and TCRdb holds only the in-frame ones, with some missing. The table has under 55,000 clones, almost 90% seen once; the top ten hold more than 13%. The source material was peripheral blood. The receptor source for this set is a human donor in a cohort sampled during active COVID-19.

This chain connects TRBV6-4 to TRBJ2-3; 7 nucleotides agree with TRBD1. This CDR3 is 14 amino acids long. V gave up 5 bases and J gave up 5 bases; unmatched junction bases: 7. Germline V gene lookup returns CDR1 MRHNA and CDR2 SNTAGT. The CDR3 sequence: CASSPKGGQDTQYF. For the CDR3, the DNA is TGTGCCAGCAGTCCGAAAGGGGGCCAAGATACGCAGTATTTT.

Here the CDR3 reads CASSYQANGYTF. The CDR3 DNA reads TGTGCCAGCAGTTATCAGGCTAATGGCTACACCTTC. The chain carries TRBV5-4 and TRBJ1-2, with D hard to call. The V end was cut by 5 bases, the J end by 6 bases, with 11 bases between. Germline values: CDR1 SGHNT, CDR2 YYREEE (reference sequence). The CDR3 has 12 amino acids.

The chain has TRBV19 and TRBJ1-4; D uncertain. The CDR3 has 16 residues. V shed 0 bases and J shed 7 bases, with 15 bases lying between them. The V gene's germline CDR1 is LNHDA and CDR2 SQIVND (reference sequence). The CDR3 loop reads CASSIEAHAASEKLFF. The CDR3 coding sequence is TGTGCCAGTAGTATAGAGGCCCACGCGGCATCTGAAAAACTGTTTTTT.

This clone was counted a single time. The chain uses TRBV5-8 and TRBJ1-2, with unresolved D. Trimming removed 0 bases from V and 4 bases from J, with 7 bases in between. Germline V gives CDR1 SGHTS, CDR2 YDEGEE. The CDR3 sequence is 13 residues long. In nucleotides, the CDR3 is TGTGCCAGCAGCTTGGTCACGGGCTATGGCTACACCTTC. It translates to CASSLVTGYGYTF.

In this sample, this clone turned up a few times. The rearrangement joins TRBV7-9 to TRBJ1-5; TRBD1 might be the D (6 bases). CDR3 length: 15 residues. Germline V gene data show CDR1 as SEHNR and CDR2 as FQNEAQ (reference sequence). Trimming took 5 bases from V and 0 from J, leaving 11 bases between them. DNA of the CDR3: TGTGCCAGCAGCCGCGGACAGAGTAGCAATCAGCCCCAGCATTTT. This translates into CASSRGQSSNQPQHF.

The chain combines TRBV5-1 with TRBJ2-3; tentative D call: TRBD2 (6 bases). The CDR3 spans 14 residues. CDR1 is SGHRS and CDR2 is YFSETQ in the germline V gene. Trimming left V 5 bases short and J 3 bases short, with 13 bases between. The CDR3 spells CASRFSGRTDTQYF. As DNA, the CDR3 is TGCGCCAGCAGATTTTCGGGGAGGACAGATACGCAGTATTTT.

The CDR3 is CASSVEGAGPYEQYF. As DNA, the CDR3 is TGTGCCAGCAGCGTAGAGGGGGCAGGCCCCTACGAGCAGTACTTC. This chain links TRBV9 with TRBJ2-7; 7 bases are shared with TRBD1. V shed 0 bases and J 2 bases; nucleotides not matched to a gene: 5. The CDR3 spans 15 residues. Germline V gives CDR1 SGDLS, CDR2 YYNGEE.

The chain links TRBV18 to TRBJ2-1, with D tentatively TRBD1 (5 bases). The CDR3 runs 14 residues. Between the trimmed V and J ends, which lost 0 bases and 6 bases, there was a span of 9 bases. In germline, CDR1 is KGHSH, CDR2 LQKENI. The CDR3 DNA follows: TGTGCCAGCTCACCACCGGTAGGGGTCAATGAGCAGTTCTTC. Amino acids: CASSPPVGVNEQFF.

This clone was picked up one time. The chain joins TRBV7-6 to TRBJ2-3; 13 nucleotides line up with TRBD2. The V gene end was trimmed by 2 bases and the J gene end by 5 bases; junction bases not matched to a gene: 1. This CDR3 is 15 amino acids long. The germline V gene has CDR1 SGHVS and CDR2 FNYEAQ. CDR3 sequence reads: CASSLRLAGGDTQYF. CDR3 DNA sequence: TGTGCCAGCAGCTTAAGACTAGCGGGGGGAGATACGCAGTATTTT.

The V call is TRBV5-1, the J call TRBJ1-5; perhaps TRBD1 as D (5 bases). V was clipped by 0 bases and J by 0 bases, with 7 bases between them. Germline V gives CDR1 SGHRS, CDR2 YFSETQ. The CDR3 has 15 residues. The CDR3 DNA reads TGCGCCAGCAGCTTGGGGAGGGGTAGCAATCAGCCCCAGCATTTT. Encoded protein: CASSLGRGSNQPQHF.

This clone showed up just once. The chain couples TRBV7-3 to TRBJ2-3, with 12 bases that match TRBD2. The CDR3 length is 17 residues. CDR1 is SGHTA, CDR2 FQGTGA, per germline. Trimming took 5 bases from V and 5 from J; bases not matched to a gene: 11. CDR3 nucleotide sequence: TGTGCCAGCAGCCCTAAAAAACTAGCGGGGGGTCTAGATACGCAGTATTTT. Its translation: CASSPKKLAGGLDTQYF.

The chain is built from TRBV5-1 and TRBJ2-3; D not certain. This CDR3 is built from 12 residues. In germline, CDR1 is SGHRS, CDR2 YFSETQ. With 4 bases removed from V and 0 bases from J, the gap between germline ends came to 3 bases. DNA for the CDR3: TGCGCCAGCAGCCCTAGCACAGATACGCAGTATTTT. It is translated as CASSPSTDTQYF.